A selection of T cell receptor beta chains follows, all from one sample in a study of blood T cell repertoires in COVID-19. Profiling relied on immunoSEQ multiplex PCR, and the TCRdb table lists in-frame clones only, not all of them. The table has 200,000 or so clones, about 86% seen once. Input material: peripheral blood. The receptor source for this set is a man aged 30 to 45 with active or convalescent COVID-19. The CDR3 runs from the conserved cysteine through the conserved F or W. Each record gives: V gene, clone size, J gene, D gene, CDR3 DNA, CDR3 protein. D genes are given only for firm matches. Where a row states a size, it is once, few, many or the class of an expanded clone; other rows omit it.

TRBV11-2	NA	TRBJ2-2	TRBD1	TGTGCCAGCAGCCGGACAGGGTTTACCGGGGAGCTGTTTTTT	CASSRTGFTGELFF
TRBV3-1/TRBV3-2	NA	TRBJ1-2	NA	TGTGCCAGCAGCCAAGATGTGGGCCAGGGGCTCTATGGCTACACCTTC	CASSQDVGQGLYGYTF
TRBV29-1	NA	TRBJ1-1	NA	TGCAGCGTTGAAAACAGGGTTCCAGCGATCACTGAAGCTTTCTTT	CSVENRVPAITEAFF
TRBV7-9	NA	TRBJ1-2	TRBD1	TGTGCCAGCAGCTTAGGGACAGGGGCCTCTAACTATGGCTACACCTTC	CASSLGTGASNYGYTF
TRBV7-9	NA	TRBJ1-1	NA	TGTGCCAGCAGCTCCAGTCCGGGGTTCGATGAAGCTTTCTTT	CASSSSPGFDEAFF
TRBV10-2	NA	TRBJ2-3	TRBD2	TGCGCCAGCAGTGAACTAGCGGGAGGCGGGGGCACAGATACGCAGTATTTT	CASSELAGGGGTDTQYF
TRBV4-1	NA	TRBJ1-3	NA	TGCGCCAGCAGCCCAGCGCCGGTCTCTGGAAACACCATATATTTT	CASSPAPVSGNTIYF
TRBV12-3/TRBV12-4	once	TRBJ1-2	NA	TGTGCCAGCAGTACGGAGGTTAACTATGGCTACACCTTC	CASSTEVNYGYTF
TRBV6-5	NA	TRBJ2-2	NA	TGTGCCAGTCGATGGGCCCCCGGGGAGCTGTTTTTT	CASRWAPGELFF
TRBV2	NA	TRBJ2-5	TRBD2	TGTGCCAGCACCCCGGGGGGGCTTCAAGAGACCCAGTACTTC	CASTPGGLQETQYF
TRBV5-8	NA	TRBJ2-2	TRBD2	TGTGCCAGCAGCCGAGGACTAGCCGTTAACACCGGGGAGCTGTTTTTT	CASSRGLAVNTGELFF
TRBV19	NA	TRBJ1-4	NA	TGTGCCAGTAGTATAGATAACAGGCCGAACCTTGGACTGTTTTTT	CASSIDNRPNLGLFF